The clone carrying this T cell receptor (beta chain) was found a few times. Its antigen is still unknown. This sample was included in a study of blood T cells in healthy people across ages. The CDR3 runs 13 residues. Trimming pared 4 bases from V and 4 bases from J, leaving 10 bases between. Donation came from healthy Caucasian individuals in Russia who were aged 6 to 90. Each sample yielded at least 6 micrograms of PBMC total RNA. Study-wide results and caveats: No one knew whether donors had CMV, which possibly confounded expanded clonotype changes. The recorded TCR beta diversity per million T cells decreased in a roughly linear manner with age.

Through a sample-barcoded 5' primer and a J-beta primer mix, a second PCR was run for about 6 to 11 cycles. TCRdb re-analysed the 5' RACE reads in MiXCR, keeping a single row per CDR3 protein. The data hold some 920,000 distinct CDR3 sequences, with roughly half observed a single time. Sequenced material: blood. The sequence was collected from a woman aged 55-75 years in good health. The rearrangement joins TRBV12-3 or TRBV12-4 to TRBJ1-2; D gene unclear. The DNA for the CDR3 is TGTGCCAGCAGTTCCTTGGGCAGCTATGGCTACACCTTC. It specifies CASSSLGSYGYTF.